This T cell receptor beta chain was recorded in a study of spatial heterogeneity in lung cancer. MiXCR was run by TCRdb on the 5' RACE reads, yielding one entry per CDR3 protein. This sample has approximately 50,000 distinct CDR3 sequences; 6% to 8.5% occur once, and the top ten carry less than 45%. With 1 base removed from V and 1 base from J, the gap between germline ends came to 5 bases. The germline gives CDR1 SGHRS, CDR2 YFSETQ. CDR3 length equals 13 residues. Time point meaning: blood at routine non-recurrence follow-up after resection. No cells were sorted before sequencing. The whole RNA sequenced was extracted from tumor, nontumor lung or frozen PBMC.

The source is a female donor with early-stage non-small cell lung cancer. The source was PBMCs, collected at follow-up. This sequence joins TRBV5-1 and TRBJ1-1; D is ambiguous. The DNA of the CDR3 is TGCGCCAGCAGCTTGTTAGGGAACACTGAAGCTTTCTTT. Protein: CASSLLGNTEAFF. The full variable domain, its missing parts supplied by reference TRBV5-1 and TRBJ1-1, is KAGVTQTPRYLIKTRGQQVTLSCSPISGHRSVSWYQQTPGQGLQFLFEYFSETQRNKGNFPGRFSGRQFSNSRSEMNVSTLELGDSALYLCASSLLGNTEAFFGQGTRLTVV.